This T cell receptor (beta chain) was documented in a study of shared T cell receptors in the human thymus. V lost 4 bases to trimming and J lost 5 bases, with 8 bases between them. Germline V gene data show CDR1 as MDHEN and CDR2 as SYDVKM. This CDR3 is 12 amino acids long. TCRdb's table, derived via immunoSEQ multiplex PCR, lists solely in-frame clones and lacks some. This sample yields 600,000 to 900,000 clones, of which 70% to 90% are seen a single time; roughly 0.01% belongs to the top ten. These data also formed part of another study, on human thymus T cells. That source notes: Serving as donors were healthy Finnish infants, each of whom was having open corrective surgery for congenital heart defects. Thymic and blood repertoires appeared to carry a bias in their V and J gene usage. Related reports documented highly overlapping thymic repertoires among unrelated individuals.

Sequencing was done on a sample of thymocytes. V is TRBV28 and J is TRBJ2-5; D remains ambiguous. The clonotype was recovered from a girl in the first two years of life with a congenital heart defect. The CDR3 DNA reads as TGTGCCAGCAGTTCTATGAGGGAGACCCAGTACTTC. Its protein product is CASSSMRETQYF.